This passage covers 10 T cell receptor beta chains from one sample sequenced in a study of blood T cell repertoires in COVID-19. The repertoire was sequenced with immunoSEQ multiplex PCR; TCRdb's copy has only in-frame clones and lacks some. The data contain some 110,000 clones, about 88% of them singletons. Sequencing input: peripheral blood. All receptors come from a middle-aged man with acute or convalescent COVID-19.

The chain is built from TRBV6-5 and TRBJ1-3; 7 bases match TRBD1. After removal of 4 bases from V and 0 bases from J, the junction contained 6 bases not matched to a gene. Germline loops: CDR1 MNHEY, CDR2 SVGAGI. The CDR3 sequence is 16 residues long. CDR3 nucleotides: TGTGCCAGCAGTTCGAGGGGGCCGCCCTCTGGAAACACCATATATTTT. Translating it yields CASSSRGPPSGNTIYF.

The V gene is TRBV4-2, the J gene TRBJ1-2; 8 nucleotides align to TRBD1. J was trimmed by 4 bases and V by 0 bases; bases with no gene match: 10. CDR3 length equals 17 residues. Germline V gene lookup returns CDR1 LGHNA and CDR2 YNFKEQ. Here the CDR3 DNA reads TGTGCCAGCAGCCAAGAGGGGGGCAGGGGGCTGATCTATGGCTACACCTTC. Protein: CASSQEGGRGLIYGYTF.

The rearrangement joins TRBV25-1 to TRBJ1-1; 8 bases agree with TRBD1. Germline V lookup: CDR1 MGHDK, CDR2 SYGVNS. V gave up 1 base and J gave up 11 bases; unmatched junction bases: 12. The CDR3 extends over 15 amino acids. CDR3 sequence reads: CASSELALSQGAAFF. CDR3 coding DNA: TGTGCCAGCAGTGAATTGGCTCTCTCGCAGGGGGCGGCTTTCTTT.

The rearrangement joins TRBV6-4 to TRBJ2-3, with 8 bases lining up with TRBD2. Trimming removed 7 bases from V and 13 bases from J; junction bases left unmatched: 25. The CDR3 consists of 17 residues. Looked up from germline, CDR1 is MRHNA and CDR2 is SNTAGT. In nucleotides, the CDR3 is TGTGCCAGCATGACGGGGCCCCCGGCGGGGCGCTACGGGGGGGAGTATTTT. Translating it yields CASMTGPPAGRYGGEYF.

The chain is built from TRBV4-2 and TRBJ2-2; D is perhaps TRBD1 (5 bases). Trimming shortened V by 5 bases and J by 1 base, and 8 bases separated the two germline ends. The germline CDR1 and CDR2 sequences are LGHNA and YNFKEQ. CDR3 size: 14 residues. This chain's CDR3 is CASSVRENTGELFF. In DNA form, the CDR3 reads TGTGCCAGCAGCGTCAGGGAGAACACCGGGGAGCTGTTTTTT.

The J gene is TRBJ1-3, the V gene TRBV15, with D unclear. Germline-derived CDR1 and CDR2 are LNHNV and YYDKDF (reference sequence). Trimming pared 11 bases from V and 0 bases from J, leaving 5 bases between. The CDR3 is 11 amino acids. In nucleotides, the CDR3 is TGTGCCCTCGGCTCTGGAAACACCATATATTTT. This gives the protein CALGSGNTIYF.

The chain is built from TRBV3-1 (or the pseudogene TRBV3-2) and TRBJ2-1; 9 bases agree with TRBD2. Germline CDR1 LGHDT, CDR2 YNNKEL (reference sequence). V lost 2 bases to trimming and J lost 7 bases; unmatched junction nucleotides: 12. The length of the CDR3 is 17 residues. CDR3 sequence reads: CASSQPLGGLAPNEQFF. Here the CDR3 DNA reads TGTGCCAGCAGCCAACCCTTAGGGGGACTAGCACCAAATGAGCAGTTCTTC.

This rearrangement joins TRBV7-8 to TRBJ2-1, with TRBD2 matching over 7 bases. In germline, CDR1 is SGHVS, CDR2 FQNEAQ. V was clipped by 0 bases and J by 10 bases; unmatched bases: 12. The CDR3 is made up of 16 amino acids. Here the CDR3 DNA reads TGTGCCAGCAGCTTAGCGCTTGGACTAGTGTTAATCGAGCAGTTCTTC. This translates into CASSLALGLVLIEQFF.

The J gene is TRBJ1-2, the V gene TRBV28; 9 bases are a match to TRBD1. Trimming took 4 bases from V and 5 from J; bases not matched to a gene: 11. CDR1 is MDHEN and CDR2 is SYDVKM in the germline V gene. The CDR3 is 16 amino acids. CDR3 bases: TGTGCCAGCAGTTCGTACCCCGGGACAGGGTGGTATGGCTACACCTTC. Protein: CASSSYPGTGWYGYTF.

The chain uses TRBV10-3 and TRBJ1-2; no firm D call. V lost 4 bases to trimming and J lost 2 bases, with 14 bases between them. CDR3 size: 15 residues. Germline values: CDR1 ENHRY, CDR2 SYGVKD. This chain's CDR3 is CAISGIREGNYGYTF. DNA of the CDR3: TGTGCCATCAGTGGTATAAGGGAGGGAAACTATGGCTACACCTTC.